This T cell receptor (beta chain) emerged from a study of blood T cell repertoires in COVID-19. Study in general: Samples taken during acute and convalescent COVID-19 were collected in the United States, Italy and Spain. The cDNA or gDNA used as material had been derived from T cells, B-cell-depleted T cells, or PBMCs.

The protocol was immunoSEQ multiplex PCR, while the TCRdb copy is restricted to in-frame clones and leaves out a portion. This sample carries roughly 250,000 clones, approximately 85% of them seen once, and the ten largest clones take approximately 2%. The CDR3 spans 16 residues. Per the germline V gene, CDR1 is SNHLY and CDR2 is FYNNEI. Trimming cost V 1 base and J 5 bases; bases outside gene matches: 6. Recruitment covered roughly 22 US areas and drew participants whose ages spanned roughly 18 to 89 years. Donors in Cohort 3 who had recovered were those with two negative PCRs, healthcare professional clearance, or resolution of their symptoms.

Sequenced: PBMCs or T cells enriched from blood (not recorded which). The sequence came from a woman between 45 and 65 years old who had recovered from COVID-19. The chain employs TRBV2 and TRBJ1-4; 8 bases map to TRBD1. This CDR3 is CASSEGQDRANEKLFF. As DNA, the CDR3 is TGTGCCAGCAGTGAAGGGCAGGACAGGGCGAATGAAAAACTGTTTTTT.